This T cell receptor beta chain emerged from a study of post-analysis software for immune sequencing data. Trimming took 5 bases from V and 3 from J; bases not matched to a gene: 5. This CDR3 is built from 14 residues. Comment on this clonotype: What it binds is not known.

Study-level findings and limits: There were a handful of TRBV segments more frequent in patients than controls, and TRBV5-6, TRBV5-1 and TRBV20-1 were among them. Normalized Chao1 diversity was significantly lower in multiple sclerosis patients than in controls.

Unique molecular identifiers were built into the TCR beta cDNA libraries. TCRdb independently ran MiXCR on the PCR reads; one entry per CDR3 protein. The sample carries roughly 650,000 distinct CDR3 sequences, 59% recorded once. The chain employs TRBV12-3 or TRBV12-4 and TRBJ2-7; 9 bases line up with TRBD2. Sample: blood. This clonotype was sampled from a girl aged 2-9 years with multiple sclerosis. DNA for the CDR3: TGTGCCAGCAGTGAGGGACTAGCCCTCTACGAGCAGTACTTC. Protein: CASSEGLALYEQYF.